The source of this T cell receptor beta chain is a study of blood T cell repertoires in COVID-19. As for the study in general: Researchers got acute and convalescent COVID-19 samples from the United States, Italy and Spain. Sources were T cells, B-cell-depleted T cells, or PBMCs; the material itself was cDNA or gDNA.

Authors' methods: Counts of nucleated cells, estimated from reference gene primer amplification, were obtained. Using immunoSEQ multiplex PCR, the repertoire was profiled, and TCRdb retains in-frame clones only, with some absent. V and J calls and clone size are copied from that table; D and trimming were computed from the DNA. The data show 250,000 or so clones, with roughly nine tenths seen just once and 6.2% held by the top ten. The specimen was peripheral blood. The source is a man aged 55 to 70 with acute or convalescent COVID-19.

The CDR3 loop reads CASSARGNTEAFF. CDR3 DNA: TGTGCCAGCAGCGCCAGGGGTAACACTGAAGCTTTCTTT. This chain joins TRBV9 and TRBJ1-1; TRBD1 might be the D (6 bases). Trimming took 3 bases from V and 2 from J, leaving 8 bases between them. This CDR3 comprises 13 residues. CDR1 and CDR2 from the germline V gene are SGDLS and YYNGEE.